One sample yielded the 18 T cell receptor beta chains listed below, sequenced in a study of blood T cell repertoires in COVID-19. The data were produced by immunoSEQ multiplex PCR, yet TCRdb's version contains in-frame clones alone and is incomplete. The sample shows some 220,000 clones, around 86% of them seen only once. The specimen sequenced was peripheral blood. These receptors all come from a woman aged 70-85 years with COVID-19, enrolled during active disease.

The chain carries TRBV30 and TRBJ1-1, with a tentative D call TRBD1 (5 bases). CDR3 length: 14 amino acids. V lost 4 bases to trimming and J lost 3 bases, with 15 bases between them. CDR1 and CDR2 (germline): GTSNPN, SVGIG (reference sequence). The CDR3 here is CAWTRGRTDTEAFF. CDR3 nucleotides: TGTGCCTGGACGCGGGGGAGAACGGACACTGAAGCTTTCTTT.

The V gene is TRBV5-4, the J gene TRBJ2-2; 11 positions match TRBD2. Germline lookup yields CDR1 SGHNT and CDR2 YYREEE (reference sequence). This CDR3 has 16 residues. With V trimmed by 4 bases and J by 7 bases, 9 bases remained unmatched. The CDR3 DNA reads TGTGCCAGCAGCCCTATAGCGGGAGGGGTTATCGGGGAGCTGTTTTTT. Amino acid sequence: CASSPIAGGVIGELFF.

This clone occurred a few times. The genes are TRBV3-1 (or the pseudogene TRBV3-2) and TRBJ1-4; 12 nucleotides match TRBD1. The V gene's germline CDR1 is LGHDT and CDR2 YNNKEL (reference sequence). This CDR3 contains 16 residues. Trimming removed 3 bases from V and 5 bases from J; junction bases left unmatched: 4. CDR3: CASSQGTGGRNEKLFF. CDR3 bases: TGTGCCAGCAGCCAGGGGACAGGGGGCCGGAATGAAAAACTGTTTTTT.

The gene calls are TRBV4-1 and TRBJ1-2; a weak D match, TRBD1 (6 bases). CDR3 length: 15 residues. The V gene lost 1 base and the J gene lost 4 bases, with 13 bases spanning the gap. The germline gives CDR1 MGHRA, CDR2 YSYEKL. CDR3 bases: TGCGCCAGCAGCCAAGGTTTACAGGGTGCCTATGGCTACACCTTC. The encoded protein is CASSQGLQGAYGYTF.

The J gene is TRBJ2-5, the V gene TRBV4-3, with 7 nucleotides matching TRBD2. The CDR3 is 13 residues long. Trimming removed 5 bases from V and 5 bases from J; junction bases left unmatched: 5. In germline, CDR1 is LGHNA, CDR2 YSLEER. This chain's CDR3 is CASSTGTTETQYF. In DNA form, the CDR3 reads TGCGCCAGCAGCACGGGGACTACGGAGACCCAGTACTTC.

In nucleotides, the CDR3 is TGTGCCAGCAGCTTGATGCTTACAGGGAAAAGTGAGCAGTACTTC. This codes for CASSLMLTGKSEQYF. This chain uses TRBV7-2 with TRBJ2-7; D possibly corresponds to TRBD1 (6 bases). V was pared by 3 bases and J by 7 bases, with 19 bases between. CDR1 and CDR2 (germline): SGHTA, FQGNSA. CDR3 length equals 15 residues.

This rearrangement joins TRBV6-1 to TRBJ2-1; 7 bases line up with TRBD2. The CDR3 sequence is 17 residues long. From germline, CDR1 is MNHNS and CDR2 SASEGT. The junction had 6 bases not matched to a gene; V was cut back by 1 base and J by 0 bases. CDR3: CASSEGMGGTSYNEQFF. The CDR3, as DNA: TGTGCCAGCAGTGAAGGAATGGGGGGGACCTCCTACAATGAGCAGTTCTTC.

The chain has TRBV19 and TRBJ1-3; possible D gene TRBD1, 5 bases. V was cut by 10 bases and J by 2 bases, with 15 bases left in between. Germline V gene data show CDR1 as LNHDA and CDR2 as SQIVND (reference sequence). The CDR3 extends over 14 amino acids. CDR3 sequence: CATTMGGTGNTIYF. The CDR3 DNA is TGTGCCACCACGATGGGGGGAACTGGAAACACCATATATTTT.

V is TRBV5-1 and J is TRBJ2-7; a weak D match, TRBD2 (6 bases). The CDR3 contains 14 residues. Per germline, CDR1 SGHRS and CDR2 YFSETQ. Deletions cut 3 bases from V and 2 bases from J, with 12 bases between. CDR3 sequence reads: CASSSGLNTYEQYF. The CDR3 DNA follows: TGCGCCAGCAGCTCGGGACTGAACACCTACGAGCAGTACTTC.

The chain uses TRBV5-1 and TRBJ2-2, with a weak D call TRBD2 (6 bases). CDR1 SGHRS and CDR2 YFSETQ come from the germline V gene. Between the trimmed V and J ends, which lost 7 bases and 4 bases, there was a span of 17 bases. The CDR3 has 15 residues. The CDR3 nucleotides are TGCGCCAGCCAGACCCGGGAGCAATTCACCGGGGAGCTGTTTTTT. Protein product: CASQTREQFTGELFF.

There are a few counts of this clone. The same CDR3 can be traced to other DNA sequences in this sample. The chain uses TRBV6-1 and TRBJ1-2; no clear D. This CDR3 region has 14 residues. Trimming stripped 0 bases from V and 1 base from J, with 6 bases between. Germline loops: CDR1 MNHNS, CDR2 SASEGT. The DNA for the CDR3 is TGTGCCAGCAGTGAAGCAGCTGGTAACTATGGCTACACCTTC. Residues: CASSEAAGNYGYTF.

The rearrangement uses TRBV7-6 and TRBJ1-2; TRBD1 matches 7 bases. V shed 6 bases, J shed 2 bases, and the junction held 9 bases outside the gene matches. CDR3 size: 15 residues. Germline V gene lookup returns CDR1 SGHVS and CDR2 FNYEAQ. The CDR3 loop is CASRIQGLENYGYTF. Here the CDR3 DNA reads TGTGCCAGCAGGATACAGGGGCTGGAGAACTATGGCTACACCTTC.

The chain has TRBV7-2 and TRBJ1-1, with a weak D call TRBD1 (5 bases). From germline, CDR1 is SGHTA and CDR2 FQGNSA. The CDR3 loop spans 15 amino acids. The V end was cut by 0 bases, the J end by 2 bases, with 10 bases between. The CDR3: CASSLAGARNTEAFF. The DNA for the CDR3 is TGTGCCAGCAGCTTAGCAGGGGCCCGAAACACTGAAGCTTTCTTT.

The gene calls are TRBV9 and TRBJ2-1, with 8 bases lining up with TRBD1. The CDR3 is 16 amino acids. With V trimmed by 3 bases and J by 2 bases, 7 bases remained unmatched. The germline V gene encodes CDR1 SGDLS and CDR2 YYNGEE. The CDR3 region has the DNA TGTGCCAGCAGCGCAACCGGGACAGGCCCCTACAATGAGCAGTTCTTC. It encodes CASSATGTGPYNEQFF. The entire variable domain, with the rest obtained from reference TRBV9 and TRBJ2-1, is as follows: DSGVTQTPKHLITATGQRVTLRCSPRSGDLSVYWYQQSLDQGLQFLIQYYNGEERAKGNILERFSAQQFPDLHSELNLSSLELGDSALYFCASSATGTGPYNEQFFGPGTRLTVL.

The chain carries TRBV27 and TRBJ2-2; D remains ambiguous. The CDR3 has 14 residues. Deletions cut 2 bases from V and 6 bases from J, with 10 bases between. The germline CDR1 and CDR2 sequences are MNHEY and SMNVEV (reference sequence). The CDR3 coding sequence is TGTGCCAGCAGTTTAAGAGGAGTTGCCGGGGAGCTGTTTTTT. Encoded protein: CASSLRGVAGELFF.

The CDR3 nucleotides read TGTGCCAGCAGTTTGCAGTTGAACACTGAAGCTTTCTTT. It is translated as CASSLQLNTEAFF. The chain couples TRBV6-5 to TRBJ1-1, with D uncertain. This CDR3 spans 13 amino acids. V was shortened by 4 bases and J by 0 bases, with 6 bases between the two germline ends. Germline CDR1 is MNHEY and CDR2 is SVGAGI.

The V and J genes are TRBV5-6 and TRBJ1-5; 9 bases align to TRBD1. The CDR3 covers 17 residues. CDR1 SGHDT and CDR2 YYEEEE come from the germline V gene. V was clipped by 2 bases and J by 0 bases; unmatched bases: 6. The CDR3 nucleotides are TGTGCCAGCAGCTTACTACAGGGGGCGAATAGCAATCAGCCCCAGCATTTT. Translated: CASSLLQGANSNQPQHF.

DNA for the CDR3: TGTGCCGTCCGGGACTCTCAGCTTTCTGGTGAGCAGTTCTTC. This codes for CAVRDSQLSGEQFF. The chain recombines TRBV10-3 with TRBJ2-1; D may be TRBD2 (6 bases). The CDR3 loop spans 14 amino acids. V lost 11 bases and J lost 9, with 23 bases in between. Germline values: CDR1 ENHRY, CDR2 SYGVKD.